A selection of T cell receptor beta chains follows, all from one sample in a study of CXCR3-negative and CXCR3-positive naive CD8 T cells. TCRdb reworked the 5' RACE reads into one entry per CDR3 protein, no DNA. Its clone listing holds approximately 100,000 distinct CDR3 sequences. The sequencing input was naive CXCR3+ CD8+ T cells from blood. The origin of the receptors is a human donor in good health. Some clones in this sample may be carry-over from other donors' samples. Each CDR3 is given with its conserved first and last residue.

CDR3 length | J gene | V gene | CDR3 protein
12 | TRBJ2-5 | TRBV29-1 | CSVEDIGVDLIF
13 | TRBJ2-7 | TRBV20-1 | CSASSGGAYEQYF
12 | TRBJ2-7 | TRBV2 | CASKPRAYEQYF
13 | TRBJ2-7 | TRBV27 | CASSVDRAYEQYF
14 | TRBJ2-7 | TRBV7-6 | CASSLEGVTGEQYF
15 | TRBJ2-1 | TRBV7-2 | CASSRSGGDYNEQFF
15 | TRBJ2-1 | TRBV7-9 | CASAVGRGLENEQFF
11 | TRBJ2-1 | TRBV6-6 | CASSYGNEQFF
16 | TRBJ2-7 | TRBV6-2/TRBV6-3 | CASRPLLGESSYEQYF
17 | TRBJ1-5 | TRBV5-1 | CASSLDGNRDPSQPQHF
14 | TRBJ2-5 | TRBV12-3/TRBV12-4 | CASSHEGIQETQYF
14 | TRBJ2-7 | TRBV11-1 | CASSLGGFTYEQYF
16 | TRBJ2-1 | TRBV7-9 | CASSPVPGQGEFEQFF
14 | TRBJ1-2 | TRBV29-1 | CSAPVAGNNYGYTF
17 | TRBJ2-7 | TRBV5-1 | CASSPAISGGPTYEQYF
12 | TRBJ2-7 | TRBV29-1 | CSVDSLQGEQYF
13 | TRBJ2-1 | TRBV7-3 | CASSLEGSNEQFF
19 | TRBJ2-2 | TRBV7-8 | CASRNPGTSGGFGTGELFF
15 | TRBJ2-1 | TRBV5-1 | CASQARDRGSGEQFF
16 | TRBJ2-1 | TRBV5-4 | CASSTETSGGPGEQFF
16 | TRBJ2-1 | TRBV7-8 | CASSFNRVPSYNEQFF
15 | TRBJ2-1 | TRBV7-9 | CASSKAGTGINEQFF
13 | TRBJ2-7 | TRBV5-1 | CASSLVGGHEQYF
12 | TRBJ2-7 | TRBV13 | CASSQINYEQYF
17 | TRBJ2-3 | TRBV6-6 | CASSPPGLGTRTDTQYF
13 | TRBJ1-2 | TRBV18 | CASSPGTEDGYTF
15 | TRBJ2-3 | TRBV7-3 | CASSLVGGATDTQYF
14 | TRBJ1-1 | TRBV19 | CASSPDRVETEAFF
15 | TRBJ2-7 | TRBV15 | CATSSPSGTDYEQYF
14 | TRBJ2-7 | TRBV5-1 | CASSPGGGRYEQYF
14 | TRBJ2-5 | TRBV13 | CASSFLAGEETQYF
16 | TRBJ1-5 | TRBV20-1 | CSARDSGVWSNQPQHF
19 | TRBJ2-7 | TRBV15 | CATSRDSLRVTGRSYEQYF
14 | TRBJ1-1 | TRBV12-3/TRBV12-4 | CASSSDRVVTEAFF
17 | TRBJ2-5 | TRBV2 | CASSEPGRGTSQETQYF
13 | TRBJ2-7 | TRBV7-6 | CASSFDRVNEQYF
15 | TRBJ2-7 | TRBV6-2/TRBV6-3 | CASSPLAGDAYEQYF
18 | TRBJ2-7 | TRBV6-1 | CASSEIYGQLGYAYEQYF